This TCR beta chain is drawn from a study of T cells after yellow fever vaccination. Worth noting for this clonotype: Its antigen is still unknown.

TCR cDNA was made by 5'RACE template switching, adding a universal primer site and UMIs. Each CDR3 protein gets one entry after TCRdb re-called the 5' RACE reads with MiXCR. This table holds about 580,000 distinct CDR3 sequences, around 16% found once. V gave up 3 bases and J gave up 1 base, with 12 bases separating them. The CDR3 is made up of 14 amino acids. Germline CDR1 is SQVTM and CDR2 is ANQGSEA. Study-wide results and limits: Most primary-vaccination clones reappeared after the booster (less than 98% CD4, about 90% CD8). Although most clonotypes did not, a small share appeared in both CD4 and CD8 compartments. Weaker, the secondary response had a peak occurring faster, on day 5 versus 15.

The TCR comes from a man aged 18 to 29 who received the YFV17D yellow fever vaccine. This rearrangement joins TRBV29-1 to TRBJ1-1; D might be TRBD1 (5 bases). This material consisted of PBMCs, taken roughly 5 days after the first yellow fever vaccination. The DNA of the CDR3 is TGCAGCGTTGATCTATATGGGGGGAACACTGAAGCTTTCTTT. Translating gives CSVDLYGGNTEAFF.